This note documents a single T cell receptor beta chain sequence. Profiled with immunoSEQ multiplex PCR; TCRdb holds only in-frame clones, not every one. The sample lists about 63,000 clones; roughly 90% were seen once. V lost 6 bases and J lost 0; bases outside the gene matches: 11. Germline CDR1 SGHTA, CDR2 FQGNSA. CDR3 length: 18 residues. This record belongs to a study of cytomegalovirus exposure and HLA in healthy donors. About the research overall: The approximately 130 validation repertoires and the approximately 690 first-cohort repertoires shared a platform, a later analysis reported.

This chain connects TRBV7-2 to TRBJ2-6, with 7 bases matching TRBD1. Sequences were obtained from PBMCs. This TCR was sampled from a woman between 18 and 30 years old in good health and CMV-seronegative. CDR3 sequence: CASSLTGIQGSGANVLTF. DNA of the CDR3: TGTGCCAGCAGTTTGACAGGGATCCAAGGCTCTGGGGCCAACGTCCTGACTTTC.